This entry lists 22 T cell receptor beta chains sequenced from one sample in a study of cytomegalovirus exposure and HLA in healthy donors. Primers for the PCR totalled 60 Vbeta and 13 Jbeta. The data were produced by immunoSEQ multiplex PCR, yet TCRdb's version contains in-frame clones alone and is incomplete. The data hold about 190,000 clones, with 80% to 90% observed a single time. Sequencing used PBMCs. Every receptor here comes from a man in his thirties or forties in good health and CMV-seronegative.

The chain employs TRBV18 and TRBJ2-7; 7 bases align to TRBD1. V lost 6 bases, J lost 5 bases, and 13 bases stayed unmatched. Germline V gene sequence: CDR1 KGHSH, CDR2 LQKENI. This CDR3 spans 15 amino acids. CDR3 region: CASSPGQAGGDEQYF. Here the CDR3 DNA reads TGTGCCAGCTCCCCCGGACAGGCAGGGGGAGACGAGCAGTACTTC.

In this sample, this clone turned up a few times. The J gene is TRBJ2-3, the V gene TRBV11-2, with 7 positions matching TRBD1. The ends lost 6 bases at V and 6 bases at J; junction bases unmatched: 9. Germline CDR1 and CDR2: SGHAT and FQNNGV. The CDR3 runs 14 residues. CDR3 coding DNA: TGTGCCAGCAGTCGACAGGGTTCTAGGGATACGCAGTATTTT. This codes for CASSRQGSRDTQYF.

This rearrangement joins TRBV6-1 to TRBJ1-2, with D maybe TRBD1 (6 bases). Trimming cost V 0 bases and J 4 bases, with 12 bases left between them. This CDR3 comprises 15 residues. Germline V CDR1 and CDR2: MNHNS, SASEGT. CDR3 sequence: CASSEAGGASYGYTF. In DNA form, the CDR3 reads TGTGCCAGCAGTGAAGCAGGGGGGGCAAGCTATGGCTACACCTTC.

J is TRBJ2-7 and V is TRBV19, with 8 bases that match TRBD1. The CDR3 extends over 15 amino acids. In germline, CDR1 is LNHDA, CDR2 SQIVND (reference sequence). V shed 5 bases and J 2 bases; nucleotides not matched to a gene: 8. CDR3 coding DNA: TGTGCCAGTAGTCCTAACTCACAGGGGGCCTACGAGCAGTACTTC. It yields the protein CASSPNSQGAYEQYF.

A word on this clone: Compared with germline, one end of the junction differs, possibly owing to a read error. The J gene is TRBJ1-3, the V gene TRBV28; the match to TRBD1 covers 8 bases. CDR1 and CDR2 from the germline V gene are MDHEN and SYDVKM. This CDR3 is 12 amino acids long. The CDR3 sequence: CASSPSRGPVHF. The CDR3 DNA reads TGTGCCAGCAGTCCATCCAGGGGGCCCGTACATTTT. Drawing the rest from reference TRBV28 and TRBJ1-3, the complete variable domain is DVKVTQSSRYLVKRTGEKVFLECVQDMDHENMFWYRQDPGLGLRLIYFSYDVKMKEKGDIPEGYSVSREKKERFSLILESASTNQTSMYLCASSPSRGPVHFGEGSWLTVV.

The chain employs TRBV28 and TRBJ1-2, with unresolved D. Trimming removed 3 bases from V and 8 bases from J, with 10 bases in between. The CDR3 consists of 12 residues. Per the germline V gene, CDR1 is MDHEN and CDR2 is SYDVKM. This CDR3 reads CASSFRGRGYTF. The DNA for the CDR3 is TGTGCCAGCAGTTTCCGAGGTCGAGGCTACACCTTC.

The chain carries TRBV4-1 and TRBJ2-1; D might be TRBD1 (5 bases). In germline, CDR1 is MGHRA, CDR2 YSYEKL. The CDR3 loop spans 12 amino acids. V shed 10 bases and J shed 10 bases, with 17 bases lying between them. Here the CDR3 DNA reads TGCGCCACCAAAGACAGTTCTCGAGAGCAGTTCTTC. Translated: CATKDSSREQFF.

The sample holds a few counts of this clone. V usage is TRBV5-4 and J usage is TRBJ2-7; D gene uncertain. Trimming pared 3 bases from V and 4 bases from J, leaving 11 bases between. The CDR3 extends over 13 amino acids. Germline V CDR1 and CDR2: SGHNT, YYREEE (reference sequence). CDR3 region: CASSSPGDYEQYF. The CDR3 nucleotides read TGTGCCAGCAGCTCTCCCGGTGATTACGAGCAGTACTTC.

J is TRBJ1-5 and V is TRBV5-1, with D possibly being TRBD1 (6 bases). CDR1 SGHRS and CDR2 YFSETQ come from the germline V gene. The V and J ends lost 5 bases and 0 bases respectively, with 12 bases between them. The CDR3 runs to 15 residues. CDR3 bases: TGCGCCAGCAGGTCAGGGGCTGATAGCAATCAGCCCCAGCATTTT. It yields the protein CASRSGADSNQPQHF.

The V and J genes are TRBV6-1 and TRBJ2-1; 13 bases fit TRBD2. The length of the CDR3 is 16 residues. Trimming at V came to 2 bases and at J to 8 bases, leaving 6 bases not matched to a gene. Germline CDR1 MNHNS, CDR2 SASEGT. The CDR3 loop is CASSEILAGGFYEQFF. CDR3 coding DNA: TGTGCCAGCAGTGAAATACTAGCGGGGGGGTTCTATGAGCAGTTCTTC.

The chain carries TRBV4-1 and TRBJ2-7; 8 bases are a match to TRBD1. The CDR3 extends over 15 amino acids. V lost 4 bases to trimming and J lost 1 base; unmatched junction nucleotides: 6. Germline CDR1 is MGHRA and CDR2 is YSYEKL. The CDR3 here is CASSRGTGDSYEQYF. In DNA form, the CDR3 reads TGCGCCAGCAGCCGAGGGACAGGTGATTCCTACGAGCAGTACTTC.

This chain joins TRBV2 and TRBJ2-5; a weak D match, TRBD2 (5 bases). CDR1 and CDR2 from the germline V gene are SNHLY and FYNNEI. Trimming shortened V by 10 bases and J by 1 base, and 13 bases separated the two germline ends. The CDR3 is 13 amino acids. The CDR3 nucleotides read TGTGCCACCCTTGGAGGTCGCCAAGAGACCCAGTACTTC. Protein sequence: CATLGGRQETQYF.

J is TRBJ2-3 and V is TRBV2, with D tentatively TRBD2 (6 bases). The germline gives CDR1 SNHLY, CDR2 FYNNEI. This CDR3 spans 15 amino acids. The V and J ends lost 3 bases and 2 bases respectively, with 12 bases between them. CDR3 loop: CASSEGTGITDTQYF. The CDR3 DNA is TGTGCCAGCAGTGAGGGGACTGGGATCACAGATACGCAGTATTTT.

The chain uses TRBV6-5 and TRBJ1-1, with D possibly TRBD1 on 5 matching bases. Looked up from germline, CDR1 is MNHEY and CDR2 is SVGAGI. This CDR3 contains 13 residues. V lost 2 bases and J lost 6, with 10 bases in between. The chain's CDR3 is CASSYGPGAEAFF. The CDR3 bases are TGTGCCAGCAGTTACGGGCCGGGGGCTGAAGCTTTCTTT.

The chain joins TRBV28 to TRBJ2-7, with 7 bases matching TRBD1. V gave up 5 bases and J gave up 3 bases; unmatched junction bases: 10. This CDR3 is built from 15 residues. Per the germline V gene, CDR1 is MDHEN and CDR2 is SYDVKM. For the CDR3, the DNA is TGTGCCAGCAGTCCGCCGGGACAGCGGTTCTACGAGCAGTACTTC. The encoded protein is CASSPPGQRFYEQYF.

The J gene is TRBJ1-3, the V gene TRBV6-4; 9 bases map to TRBD1. From germline, CDR1 is MRHNA and CDR2 SNTAGT. This CDR3 is 19 amino acids long. J lost 4 bases, V lost 2 bases, and 15 bases had no gene match. The CDR3 region is CASSDGGRGTGRVGNTIYF. The DNA of the CDR3 is TGTGCCAGCAGTGACGGGGGGAGGGGGACAGGGAGGGTAGGAAACACCATATATTTT.

The CDR3 bases are TGCGCCAGCAGCCAAGATCTGGCAGTAAGAGGGGGCTACACCTTC. Protein sequence: CASSQDLAVRGGYTF. V and J are TRBV4-3 and TRBJ1-2; D is ambiguous. V was pared by 0 bases and J by 8 bases, with 16 bases between. This CDR3 contains 15 residues. Germline CDR1 LGHNA, CDR2 YSLEER.

The rearrangement links TRBV29-1 to TRBJ2-1; D may be TRBD2 (6 bases). Germline lookup yields CDR1 SQVTM and CDR2 ANQGSEA. The CDR3 length is 16 residues. V was cut by 6 bases and J by 3 bases, with 21 bases left in between. The CDR3 coding sequence is TGCAGCGTCGACGGGAGAGGGGTAAGCCTCTACAATGAGCAGTTCTTC. It codes for CSVDGRGVSLYNEQFF.

The chain links TRBV15 to TRBJ2-3; 13 bases line up with TRBD2. V shed 3 bases and J 1 base; nucleotides not matched to a gene: 4. There are 17 residues in the CDR3. Germline V CDR1 and CDR2: LNHNV, YYDKDF (reference sequence). The CDR3 DNA reads TGTGCCACCAGCAGGCCCGGGACTAGCGGGGGCACAGATACGCAGTATTTT. This encodes CATSRPGTSGGTDTQYF. Full variable domain (outside the CDR3, taken from reference TRBV15 and TRBJ2-3): DAMVIQNPRYQVTQFGKPVTLSCSQTLNHNVMYWYQQKSSQAPKLLFHYYDKDFNNEADTPDNFQSRRPNTSFCFLDIRSPGLGDTAMYLCATSRPGTSGGTDTQYFGPGTRLTVL.

The V call is TRBV9, the J call TRBJ2-7, with a weak D call TRBD1 (5 bases). CDR1 is SGDLS and CDR2 is YYNGEE in the germline V gene. V gave up 0 bases and J gave up 6 bases, with 13 bases separating them. CDR3 length equals 14 residues. Here the CDR3 reads CASSVGGSRSEQYF. The CDR3 nucleotides read TGTGCCAGCAGCGTAGGGGGCTCGCGTTCCGAGCAGTACTTC.

The rearrangement joins TRBV19 to TRBJ1-4, with D perhaps TRBD1 (6 bases). V lost 3 bases to trimming and J lost 13 bases, with 21 bases between them. Germline V gene lookup returns CDR1 LNHDA and CDR2 SQIVND (reference sequence). The CDR3 consists of 15 residues. The CDR3 protein is CASSIEFQGPRVLFF. CDR3 DNA: TGTGCCAGTAGTATTGAGTTCCAGGGGCCACGAGTACTGTTTTTT.

The V and J genes are TRBV18 and TRBJ2-1; 9 nucleotides line up with TRBD2. Germline V gene sequence: CDR1 KGHSH, CDR2 LQKENI. V dropped 4 bases and J dropped 7; count of bases not matched to a gene: 8. The CDR3 loop spans 15 amino acids. The CDR3 DNA follows: TGTGCCAGCTCACTGCGGACTAGCGTGGGTAATGAGCAGTTCTTC. Its protein product is CASSLRTSVGNEQFF.